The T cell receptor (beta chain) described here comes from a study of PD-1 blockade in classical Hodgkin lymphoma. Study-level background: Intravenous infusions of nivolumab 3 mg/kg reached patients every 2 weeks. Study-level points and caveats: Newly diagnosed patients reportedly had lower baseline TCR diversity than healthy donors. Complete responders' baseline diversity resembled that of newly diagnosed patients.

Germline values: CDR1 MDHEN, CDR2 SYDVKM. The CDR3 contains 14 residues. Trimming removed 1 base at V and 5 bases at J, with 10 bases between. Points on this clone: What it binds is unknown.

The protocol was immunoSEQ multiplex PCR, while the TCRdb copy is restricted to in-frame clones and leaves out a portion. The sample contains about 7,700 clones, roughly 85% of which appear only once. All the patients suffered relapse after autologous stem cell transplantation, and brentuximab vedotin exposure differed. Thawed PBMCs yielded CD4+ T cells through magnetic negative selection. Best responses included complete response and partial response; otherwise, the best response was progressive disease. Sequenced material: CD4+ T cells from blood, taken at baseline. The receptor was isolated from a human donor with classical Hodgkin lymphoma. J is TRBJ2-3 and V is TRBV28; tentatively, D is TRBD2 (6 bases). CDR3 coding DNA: TGTGCCAGCAGTTTATACGGGGGTGGAGATACGCAGTATTTT. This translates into CASSLYGGGDTQYF.